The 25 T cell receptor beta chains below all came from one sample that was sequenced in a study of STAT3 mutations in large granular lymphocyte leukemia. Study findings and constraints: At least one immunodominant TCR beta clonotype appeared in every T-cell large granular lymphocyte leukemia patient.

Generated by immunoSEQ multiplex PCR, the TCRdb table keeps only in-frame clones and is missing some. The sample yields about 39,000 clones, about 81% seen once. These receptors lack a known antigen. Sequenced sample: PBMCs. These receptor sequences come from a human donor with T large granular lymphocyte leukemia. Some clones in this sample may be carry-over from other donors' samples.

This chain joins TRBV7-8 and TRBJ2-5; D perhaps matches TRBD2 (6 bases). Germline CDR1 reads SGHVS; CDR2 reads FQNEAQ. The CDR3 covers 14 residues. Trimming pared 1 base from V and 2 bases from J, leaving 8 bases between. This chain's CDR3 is CASSLGTNQETQYF. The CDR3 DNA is TGTGCCAGCAGCTTAGGGACTAATCAAGAGACCCAGTACTTC.

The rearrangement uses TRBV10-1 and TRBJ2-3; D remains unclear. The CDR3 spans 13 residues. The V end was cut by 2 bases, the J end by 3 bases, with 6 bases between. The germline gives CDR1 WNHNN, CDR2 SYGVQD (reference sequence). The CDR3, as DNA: TGCGCCAGCAGTGAGGGCTCTACAGATACGCAGTATTTT. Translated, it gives CASSEGSTDTQYF.

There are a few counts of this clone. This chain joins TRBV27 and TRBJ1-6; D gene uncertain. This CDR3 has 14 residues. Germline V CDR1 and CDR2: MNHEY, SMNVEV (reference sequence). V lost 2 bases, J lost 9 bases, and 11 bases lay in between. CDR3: CASSLGVGGSPLHF. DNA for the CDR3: TGTGCCAGCAGTTTAGGGGTCGGCGGTTCACCCCTCCACTTT.

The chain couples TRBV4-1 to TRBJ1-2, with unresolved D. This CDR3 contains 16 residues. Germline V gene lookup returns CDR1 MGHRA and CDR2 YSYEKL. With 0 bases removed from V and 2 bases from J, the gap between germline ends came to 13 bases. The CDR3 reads CASSQDEGFLNYGYTF. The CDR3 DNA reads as TGCGCCAGCAGCCAAGATGAGGGTTTCCTCAACTATGGCTACACCTTC.

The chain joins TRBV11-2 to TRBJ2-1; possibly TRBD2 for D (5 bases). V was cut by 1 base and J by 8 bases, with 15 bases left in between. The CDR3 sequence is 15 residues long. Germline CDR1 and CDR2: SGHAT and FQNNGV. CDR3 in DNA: TGTGCCAGCAGCTTAGCCGATAAGCGGTTTGATGAGCAGTTCTTC. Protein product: CASSLADKRFDEQFF.

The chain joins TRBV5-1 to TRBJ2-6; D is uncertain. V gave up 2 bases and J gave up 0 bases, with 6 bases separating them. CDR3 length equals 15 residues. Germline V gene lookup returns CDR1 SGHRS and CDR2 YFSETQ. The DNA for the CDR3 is TGCGCCAGCAGCTTCTCTCTCTCTGGGGCCAACGTCCTGACTTTC. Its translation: CASSFSLSGANVLTF.

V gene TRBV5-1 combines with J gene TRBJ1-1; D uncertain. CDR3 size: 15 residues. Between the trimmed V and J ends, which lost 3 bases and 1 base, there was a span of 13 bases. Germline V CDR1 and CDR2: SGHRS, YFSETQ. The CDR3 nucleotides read TGCGCCAGCAGCTGGACTTTAACGACGAACACTGAAGCTTTCTTT. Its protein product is CASSWTLTTNTEAFF.

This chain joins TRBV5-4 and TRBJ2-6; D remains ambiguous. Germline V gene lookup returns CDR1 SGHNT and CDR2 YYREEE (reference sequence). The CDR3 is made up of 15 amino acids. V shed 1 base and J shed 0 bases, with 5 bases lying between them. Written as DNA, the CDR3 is TGTGCCAGCAGCTTGAGGTCCTCTGGGGCCAACGTCCTGACTTTC. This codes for CASSLRSSGANVLTF.

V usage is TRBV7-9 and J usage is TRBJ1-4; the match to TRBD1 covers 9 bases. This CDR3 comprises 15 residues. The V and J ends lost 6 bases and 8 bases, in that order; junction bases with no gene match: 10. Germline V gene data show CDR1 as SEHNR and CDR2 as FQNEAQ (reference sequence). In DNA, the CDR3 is TGTGCCAGCAGGACCTCGGGACAGGGACGAGAAAAACTGTTTTTT. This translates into CASRTSGQGREKLFF.

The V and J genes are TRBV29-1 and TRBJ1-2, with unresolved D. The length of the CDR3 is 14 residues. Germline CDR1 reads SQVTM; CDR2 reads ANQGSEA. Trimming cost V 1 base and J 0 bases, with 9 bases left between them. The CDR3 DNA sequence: TGCAGCGTTGAAGGCCCAGGAGCTAACTATGGCTACACCTTC. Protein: CSVEGPGANYGYTF.

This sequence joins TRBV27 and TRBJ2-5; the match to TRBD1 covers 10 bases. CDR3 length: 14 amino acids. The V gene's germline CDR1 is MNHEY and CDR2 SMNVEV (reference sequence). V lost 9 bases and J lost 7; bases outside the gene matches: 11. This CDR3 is CASWTGGPLVTQYF. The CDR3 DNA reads TGTGCCAGTTGGACAGGGGGACCGTTGGTGACCCAGTACTTC.

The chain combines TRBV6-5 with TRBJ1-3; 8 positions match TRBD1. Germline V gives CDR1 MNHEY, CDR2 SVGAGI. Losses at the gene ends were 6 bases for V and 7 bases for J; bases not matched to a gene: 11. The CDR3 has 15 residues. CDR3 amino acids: CASRRDRGVWNTIYF. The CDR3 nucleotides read TGTGCCAGCAGGCGTGACAGGGGAGTTTGGAACACCATATATTTT.

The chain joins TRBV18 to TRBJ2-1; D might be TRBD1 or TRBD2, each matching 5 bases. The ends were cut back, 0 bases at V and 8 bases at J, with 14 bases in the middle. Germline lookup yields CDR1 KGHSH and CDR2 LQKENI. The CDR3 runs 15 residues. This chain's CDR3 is CASSPPLRGVDEQFF. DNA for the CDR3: TGTGCCAGCTCACCACCGTTACGAGGGGTGGATGAGCAGTTCTTC.

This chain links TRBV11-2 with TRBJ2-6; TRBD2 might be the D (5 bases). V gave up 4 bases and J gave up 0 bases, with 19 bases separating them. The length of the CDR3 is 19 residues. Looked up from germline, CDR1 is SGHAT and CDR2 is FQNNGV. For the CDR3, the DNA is TGTGCCAGCAGCTCTTCGACCGGACCGGGATACTCTGGGGCCAACGTCCTGACTTTC. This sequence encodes CASSSSTGPGYSGANVLTF.

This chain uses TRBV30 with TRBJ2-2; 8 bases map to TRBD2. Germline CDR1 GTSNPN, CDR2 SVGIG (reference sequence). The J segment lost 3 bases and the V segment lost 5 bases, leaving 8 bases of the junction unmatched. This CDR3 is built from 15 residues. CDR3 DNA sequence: TGTGCCTGGTGTAGCGGGGTTGGCCACACCGGGGAGCTGTTTTTT. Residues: CAWCSGVGHTGELFF.

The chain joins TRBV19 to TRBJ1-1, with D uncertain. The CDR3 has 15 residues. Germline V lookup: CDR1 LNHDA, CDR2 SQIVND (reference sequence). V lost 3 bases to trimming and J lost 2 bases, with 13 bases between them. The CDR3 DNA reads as TGTGCCAGTAGTATTTGGACCCCAGGAAACACTGAAGCTTTCTTT. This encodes CASSIWTPGNTEAFF.

The CDR3 DNA is TGTGCCAGCAGCCCTGACAGGGTTTTACATTCACCCCTCCACTTT. Residues: CASSPDRVLHSPLHF. This chain links TRBV27 with TRBJ1-6; 7 nucleotides match TRBD1. V gave up 6 bases and J gave up 8 bases; unmatched junction bases: 10. This CDR3 is 15 amino acids long. Germline loops: CDR1 MNHEY, CDR2 SMNVEV (reference sequence).

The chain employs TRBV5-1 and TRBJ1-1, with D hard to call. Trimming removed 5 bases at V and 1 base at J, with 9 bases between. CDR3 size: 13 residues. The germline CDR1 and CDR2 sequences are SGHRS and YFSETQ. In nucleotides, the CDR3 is TGCGCCAGCAGACGGGTCGGGAACACTGAAGCTTTCTTT. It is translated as CASRRVGNTEAFF.

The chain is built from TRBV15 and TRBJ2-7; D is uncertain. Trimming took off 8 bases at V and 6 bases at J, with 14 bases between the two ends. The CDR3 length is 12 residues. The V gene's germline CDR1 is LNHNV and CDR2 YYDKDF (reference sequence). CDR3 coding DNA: TGTGCCACCTCAGACTCTTCGGCCGAGCAGTACTTC. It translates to CATSDSSAEQYF.

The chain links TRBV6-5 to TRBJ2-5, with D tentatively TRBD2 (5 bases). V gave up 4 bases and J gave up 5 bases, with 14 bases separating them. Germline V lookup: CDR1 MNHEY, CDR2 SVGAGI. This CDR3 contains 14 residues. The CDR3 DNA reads TGTGCCAGCAGTTCGGACTTATTGGGGGAGACCCAGTACTTC. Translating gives CASSSDLLGETQYF.

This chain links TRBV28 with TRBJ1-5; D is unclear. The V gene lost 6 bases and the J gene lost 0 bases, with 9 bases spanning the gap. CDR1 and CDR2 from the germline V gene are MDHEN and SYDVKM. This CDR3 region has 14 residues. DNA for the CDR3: TGTGCCAGCAGCCAATCAGGTAGCAATCAGCCCCAGCATTTT. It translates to CASSQSGSNQPQHF.

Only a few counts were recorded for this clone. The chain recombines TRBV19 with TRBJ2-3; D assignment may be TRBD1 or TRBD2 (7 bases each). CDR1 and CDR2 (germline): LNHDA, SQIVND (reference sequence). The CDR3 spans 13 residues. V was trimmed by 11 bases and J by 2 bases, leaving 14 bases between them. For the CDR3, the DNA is TGTGCCGCGCAGGGGGGGCTCACAGATACGCAGTATTTT. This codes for CAAQGGLTDTQYF.

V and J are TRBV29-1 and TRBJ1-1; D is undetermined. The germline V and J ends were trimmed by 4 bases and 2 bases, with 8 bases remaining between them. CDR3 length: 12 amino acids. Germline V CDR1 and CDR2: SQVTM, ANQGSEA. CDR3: CSVVRSNTEAFF. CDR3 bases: TGCAGCGTTGTGAGGAGCAACACTGAAGCTTTCTTT.

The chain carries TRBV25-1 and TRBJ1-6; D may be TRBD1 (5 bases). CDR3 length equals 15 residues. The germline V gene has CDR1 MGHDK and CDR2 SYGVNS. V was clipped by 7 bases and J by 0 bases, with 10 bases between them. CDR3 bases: TGTGCCAGCAAGACAGAGAGCTCCTATAATTCACCCCTCCACTTT. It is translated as CASKTESSYNSPLHF.

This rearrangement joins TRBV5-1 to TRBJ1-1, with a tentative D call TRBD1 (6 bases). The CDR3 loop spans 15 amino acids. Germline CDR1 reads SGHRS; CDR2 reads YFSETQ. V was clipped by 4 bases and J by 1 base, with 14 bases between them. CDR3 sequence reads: CASSISGHANTEAFF. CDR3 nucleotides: TGCGCCAGCAGCATCTCGGGACACGCGAACACTGAAGCTTTCTTT.